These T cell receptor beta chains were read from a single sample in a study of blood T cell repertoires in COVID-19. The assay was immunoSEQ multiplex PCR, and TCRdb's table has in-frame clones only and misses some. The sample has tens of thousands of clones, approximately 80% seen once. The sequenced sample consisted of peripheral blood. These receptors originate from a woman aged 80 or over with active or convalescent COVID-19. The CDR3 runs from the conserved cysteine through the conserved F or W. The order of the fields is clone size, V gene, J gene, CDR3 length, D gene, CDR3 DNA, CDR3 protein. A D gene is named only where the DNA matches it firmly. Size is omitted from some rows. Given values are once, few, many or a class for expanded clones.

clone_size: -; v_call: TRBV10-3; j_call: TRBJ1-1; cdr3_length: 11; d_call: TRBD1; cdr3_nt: TGTGCCATCAGTGGGACAGGGGAGGCTTTCTTT; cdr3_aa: CAISGTGEAFF
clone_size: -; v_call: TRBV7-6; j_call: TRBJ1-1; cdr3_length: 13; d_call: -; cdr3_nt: TGTGCCAGCAGCCCCGGGGGGGACACTGAAGCTTTCTTT; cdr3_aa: CASSPGGDTEAFF
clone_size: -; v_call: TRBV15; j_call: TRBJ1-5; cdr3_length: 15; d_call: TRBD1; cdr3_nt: TGTGCCACCAGGACAGGGTTGACGGGCAATCAGCCCCAGCATTTT; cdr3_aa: CATRTGLTGNQPQHF
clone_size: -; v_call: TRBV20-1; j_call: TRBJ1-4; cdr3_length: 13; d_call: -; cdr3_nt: TGCAGTGCTAGTAAGCAACGAAATGAAAAACTGTTTTTT; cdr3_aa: CSASKQRNEKLFF
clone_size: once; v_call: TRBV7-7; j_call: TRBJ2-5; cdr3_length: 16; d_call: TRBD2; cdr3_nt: TGTGCCAGCAGCAAAGGACTAGCGGGGGCATCAGAGACCCAGTACTTC; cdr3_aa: CASSKGLAGASETQYF
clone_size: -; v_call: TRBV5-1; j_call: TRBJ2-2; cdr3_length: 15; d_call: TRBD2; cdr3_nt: TGCGCCAGCAGCTTAGGAGCGGGGTACACCGGGGAGCTGTTTTTT; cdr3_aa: CASSLGAGYTGELFF
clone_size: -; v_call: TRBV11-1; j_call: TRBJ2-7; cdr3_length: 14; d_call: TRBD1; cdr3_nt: TGTGCCAGCAGCTTTCTGGACAGGTTCCACGAGCAGTACTTC; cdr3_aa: CASSFLDRFHEQYF
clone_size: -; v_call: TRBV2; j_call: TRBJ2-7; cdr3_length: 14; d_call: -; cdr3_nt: TGTGCCAGCCAGAGGGTTCTGGGTAACTACGAGCAGTACTTC; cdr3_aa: CASQRVLGNYEQYF
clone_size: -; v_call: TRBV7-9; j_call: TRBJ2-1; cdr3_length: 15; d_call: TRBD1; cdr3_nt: TGTGCCAGCAGCATCGGACAGGGGACGGGCAATGAGCAGTTCTTC; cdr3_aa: CASSIGQGTGNEQFF
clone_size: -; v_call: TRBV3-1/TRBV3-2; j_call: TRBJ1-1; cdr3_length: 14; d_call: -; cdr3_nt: TGTGCCAGCAGCCAAGTGGACAGAAACACTGAAGCTTTCTTT; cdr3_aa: CASSQVDRNTEAFF
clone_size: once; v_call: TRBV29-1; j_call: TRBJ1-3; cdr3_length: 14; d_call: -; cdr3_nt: TGCAGCGCGGCCCGGGGGGAGTTTGGAAACACCATATATTTT; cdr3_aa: CSAARGEFGNTIYF
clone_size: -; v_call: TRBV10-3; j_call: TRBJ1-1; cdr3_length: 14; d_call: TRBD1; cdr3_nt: TGTGCCATCAGCCCCGACAGGGGCGCCACTGAAGCTTTCTTT; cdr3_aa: CAISPDRGATEAFF
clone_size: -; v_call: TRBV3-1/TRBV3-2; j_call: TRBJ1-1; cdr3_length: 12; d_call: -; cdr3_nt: TGTGCCAGCAGCCCGACAGGTACTGAAGCTTTCTTT; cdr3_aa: CASSPTGTEAFF
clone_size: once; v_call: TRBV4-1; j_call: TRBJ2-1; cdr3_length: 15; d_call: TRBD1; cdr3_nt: TGCGCCAGCAGCCCGGGACAGGGATTTTACAATGAGCAGTTCTTC; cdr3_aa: CASSPGQGFYNEQFF
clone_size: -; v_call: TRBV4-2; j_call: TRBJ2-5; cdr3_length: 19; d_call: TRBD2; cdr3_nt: TGTGCCAGCAGCCAAGAACCTGTGTTCTTTGGCGGGGGGGCCAGGACCCAGTACTTC; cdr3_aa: CASSQEPVFFGGGARTQYF
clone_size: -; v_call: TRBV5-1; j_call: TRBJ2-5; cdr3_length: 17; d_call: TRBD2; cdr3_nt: TGCGCCAGCAGCTTGGAAACTAGCGGGACGAGACAAGAGACCCAGTACTTC; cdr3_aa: CASSLETSGTRQETQYF